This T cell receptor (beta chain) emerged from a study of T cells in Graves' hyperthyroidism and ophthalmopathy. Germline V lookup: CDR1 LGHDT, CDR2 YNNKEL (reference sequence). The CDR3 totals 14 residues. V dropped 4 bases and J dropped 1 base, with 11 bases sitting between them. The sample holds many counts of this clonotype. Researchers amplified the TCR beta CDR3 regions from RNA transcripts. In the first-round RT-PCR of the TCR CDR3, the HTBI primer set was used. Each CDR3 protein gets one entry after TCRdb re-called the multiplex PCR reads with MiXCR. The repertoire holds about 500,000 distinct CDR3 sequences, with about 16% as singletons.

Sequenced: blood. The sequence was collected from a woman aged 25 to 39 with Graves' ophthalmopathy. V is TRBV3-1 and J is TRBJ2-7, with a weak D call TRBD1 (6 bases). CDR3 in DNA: TGTGCCAGCAGCCCTCAGGACAGATCCTACGAGCAGTACTTC. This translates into CASSPQDRSYEQYF.